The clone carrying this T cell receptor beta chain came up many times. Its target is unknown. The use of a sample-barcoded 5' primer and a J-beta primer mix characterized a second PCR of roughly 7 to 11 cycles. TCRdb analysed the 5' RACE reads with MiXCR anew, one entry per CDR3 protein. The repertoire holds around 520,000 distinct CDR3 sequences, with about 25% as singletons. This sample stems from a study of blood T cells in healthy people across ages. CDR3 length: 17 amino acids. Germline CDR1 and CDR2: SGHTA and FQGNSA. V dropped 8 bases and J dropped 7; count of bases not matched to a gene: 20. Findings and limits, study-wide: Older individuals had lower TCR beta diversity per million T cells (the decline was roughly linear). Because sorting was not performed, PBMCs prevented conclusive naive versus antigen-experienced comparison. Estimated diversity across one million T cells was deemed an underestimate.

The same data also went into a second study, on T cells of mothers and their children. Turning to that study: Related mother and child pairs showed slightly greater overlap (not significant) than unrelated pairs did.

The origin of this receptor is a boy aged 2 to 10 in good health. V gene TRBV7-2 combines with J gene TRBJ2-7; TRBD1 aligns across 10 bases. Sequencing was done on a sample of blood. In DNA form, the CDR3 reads TGTGCCAGCGTATCCGGGACAGGGGTGACTACTACGAGGGAGCAGTACTTC. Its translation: CASVSGTGVTTTREQYF.